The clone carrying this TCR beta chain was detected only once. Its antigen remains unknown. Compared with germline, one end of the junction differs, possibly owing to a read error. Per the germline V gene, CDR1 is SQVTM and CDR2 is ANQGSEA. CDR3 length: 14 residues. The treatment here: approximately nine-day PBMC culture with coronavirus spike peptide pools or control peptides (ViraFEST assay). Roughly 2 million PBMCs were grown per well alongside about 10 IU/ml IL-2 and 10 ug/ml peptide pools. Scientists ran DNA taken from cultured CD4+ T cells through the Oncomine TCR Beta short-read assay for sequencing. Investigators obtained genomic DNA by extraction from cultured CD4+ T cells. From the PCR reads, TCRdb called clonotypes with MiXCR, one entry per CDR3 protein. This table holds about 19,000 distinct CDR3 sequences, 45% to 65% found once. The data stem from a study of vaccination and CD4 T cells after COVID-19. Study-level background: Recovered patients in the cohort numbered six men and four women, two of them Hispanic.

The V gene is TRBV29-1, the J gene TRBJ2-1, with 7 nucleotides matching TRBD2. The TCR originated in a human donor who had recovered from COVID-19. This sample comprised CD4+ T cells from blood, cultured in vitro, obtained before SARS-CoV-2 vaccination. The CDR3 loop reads CSVRGRWDYSEQFF. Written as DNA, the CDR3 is TGCAGCGTTCGCGGGAGATGGGACTACAGTGAGCAGTTCTTC.